This TCR beta chain derives from a study of OX40 agonist ivuxolimab in advanced cancers. Study-level results: Compared with CD4+, CD8+ T cells on average had more expanded clones.

Measured with immunoSEQ multiplex PCR; TCRdb has only the in-frame clones, and not every one. The repertoire holds some 130,000 clones, with roughly nine tenths as singletons. In its sample, this clone was seen once. No antigen is known for it. Trimming cost V 6 bases and J 5 bases, with 17 bases left between them. CDR1 is SGHTS, CDR2 YDEGEE, per germline. The length of the CDR3 is 15 residues. The chain has TRBV5-8 and TRBJ2-2; weak D call: TRBD1 (8 bases). This clonotype was sampled from an adult with an advanced solid tumor such as melanoma, head and neck, liver or kidney cancer. Source: CD4+ or CD8+ T cells sorted from blood, taken in a trial of the OX40 agonist ivuxolimab. Here the CDR3 DNA reads TGTGCCAGCACCCTACAGGGGGGGAGGACCGGGGAGCTGTTTTTT. Translated: CASTLQGGRTGELFF.